A selection of T cell receptor beta chains follows, all from one sample in a study of cytomegalovirus exposure and HLA in healthy donors. Clones were sequenced by immunoSEQ multiplex PCR, and TCRdb holds only the in-frame ones, with some missing. Here the sample spans approximately 150,000 clones, 75% to 90% being singletons. Sequences were obtained from PBMCs. The source of these receptors is a man between 45 and 60 years old in good health and CMV-seropositive. CDR3s include the opening cysteine and the closing phenylalanine or tryptophan. D genes are given only for firm matches. Size is stated for part of the rows, as once, few or many counts, or as a class when the clone is expanded.

clone size: few
V gene: TRBV13
J gene: TRBJ2-5
D gene: .
CDR3 length: 14
CDR3 DNA: TGTGCCAGCAGCAAAGGGACTGCCCAAGAGACCCAGTACTTC
CDR3 protein: CASSKGTAQETQYF

clone size: .
V gene: TRBV2
J gene: TRBJ2-7
D gene: .
CDR3 length: 13
CDR3 DNA: TGTGCCAGCAGTGAAGCGAAAGCGGGCGAGCAGTACTTC
CDR3 protein: CASSEAKAGEQYF

clone size: few
V gene: TRBV4-1
J gene: TRBJ1-2
D gene: .
CDR3 length: 12
CDR3 DNA: TGCGCCAGCAGCCAAGACAGCTATGGCTACACCTTC
CDR3 protein: CASSQDSYGYTF

clone size: .
V gene: TRBV2
J gene: TRBJ1-2
D gene: TRBD1
CDR3 length: 17
CDR3 DNA: TGTGCCAGCCCTGGACAGGGGGCGATCGAGGAACGGGATGGCTACACCTTC
CDR3 protein: CASPGQGAIEERDGYTF

clone size: few
V gene: TRBV6-1
J gene: TRBJ2-5
D gene: .
CDR3 length: 15
CDR3 DNA: TGTGCCAGCAGTGAAGGGGCAGGGTCTAGGCAGACCCAGTACTTC
CDR3 protein: CASSEGAGSRQTQYF

clone size: .
V gene: TRBV5-1
J gene: TRBJ2-2
D gene: .
CDR3 length: 15
CDR3 DNA: TGCGCCAGCAGCTTGGTCCAGGGTAAAGGCGGGGAGCTGTTTTTT
CDR3 protein: CASSLVQGKGGELFF

clone size: .
V gene: TRBV19
J gene: TRBJ2-1
D gene: TRBD1
CDR3 length: 15
CDR3 DNA: TGTGCCAGTAGGACGGACAGGGTACCCTACAATGAGCAGTTCTTC
CDR3 protein: CASRTDRVPYNEQFF

clone size: few
V gene: TRBV5-4
J gene: TRBJ2-1
D gene: TRBD2
CDR3 length: 17
CDR3 DNA: TGTGCCAGCAGCAATGCTCAAGCGGGGGGGAACTACAATGAGCAGTTCTTC
CDR3 protein: CASSNAQAGGNYNEQFF

clone size: .
V gene: TRBV4-1
J gene: TRBJ1-4
D gene: TRBD1
CDR3 length: 14
CDR3 DNA: TGCGCCAGCAGCCAAGGGACAGGGTATGAAAAACTGTTTTTT
CDR3 protein: CASSQGTGYEKLFF

clone size: once
V gene: TRBV28
J gene: TRBJ2-7
D gene: TRBD1
CDR3 length: 16
CDR3 DNA: TGTGCCAGCAGTAATCCCCCGGGACAGGGGGCATACGAGCAGTACTTC
CDR3 protein: CASSNPPGQGAYEQYF

clone size: once
V gene: TRBV28
J gene: TRBJ2-1
D gene: .
CDR3 length: 17
CDR3 DNA: TGTGCCAGCAGTTTATCGGGGGACGGAATCTTATACAATGAGCAGTTCTTC
CDR3 protein: CASSLSGDGILYNEQFF

clone size: .
V gene: TRBV6-5
J gene: TRBJ2-7
D gene: TRBD1
CDR3 length: 14
CDR3 DNA: TGTGCCAGCAGTTATGGGACAGCCACCTACGAGCAGTACTTC
CDR3 protein: CASSYGTATYEQYF

clone size: .
V gene: TRBV14
J gene: TRBJ2-7
D gene: .
CDR3 length: 13
CDR3 DNA: TGTGCCAGCAGCCAAGGGGCAGGGGTCGAGCAGTACTTC
CDR3 protein: CASSQGAGVEQYF

clone size: .
V gene: TRBV29-1
J gene: TRBJ2-2
D gene: .
CDR3 length: 14
CDR3 DNA: TGCAGCGTTGTTTACCAGGCGAACACCGGGGAGCTGTTTTTT
CDR3 protein: CSVVYQANTGELFF

clone size: .
V gene: TRBV19
J gene: TRBJ2-5
D gene: TRBD2
CDR3 length: 15
CDR3 DNA: TGTGCCAGTAGTGTTAGCGGGGGGGGTCAAGAGACCCAGTACTTC
CDR3 protein: CASSVSGGGQETQYF